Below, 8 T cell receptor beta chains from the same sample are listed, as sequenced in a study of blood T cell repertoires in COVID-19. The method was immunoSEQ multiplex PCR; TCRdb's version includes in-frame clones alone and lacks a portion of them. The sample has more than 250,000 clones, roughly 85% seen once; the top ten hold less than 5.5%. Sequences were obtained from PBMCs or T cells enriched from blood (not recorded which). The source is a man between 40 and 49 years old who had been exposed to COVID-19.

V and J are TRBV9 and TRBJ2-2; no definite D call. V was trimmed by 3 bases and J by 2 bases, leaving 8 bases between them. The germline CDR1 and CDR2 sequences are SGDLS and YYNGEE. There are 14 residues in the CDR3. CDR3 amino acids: CASSDRTNTGELFF. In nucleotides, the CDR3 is TGTGCCAGCAGCGACAGAACTAACACCGGGGAGCTGTTTTTT.

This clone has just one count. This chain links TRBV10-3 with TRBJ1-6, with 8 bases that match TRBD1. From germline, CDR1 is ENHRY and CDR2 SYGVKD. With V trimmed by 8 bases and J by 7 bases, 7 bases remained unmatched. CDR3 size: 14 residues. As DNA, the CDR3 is TGTGCCATCCGCGTGGACAGGGTAAATTCACCCCTCCACTTT. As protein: CAIRVDRVNSPLHF.

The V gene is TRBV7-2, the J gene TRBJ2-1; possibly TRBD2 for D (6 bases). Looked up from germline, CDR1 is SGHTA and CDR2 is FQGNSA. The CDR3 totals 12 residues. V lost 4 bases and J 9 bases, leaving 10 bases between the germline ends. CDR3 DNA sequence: TGTGCCAGCAGCTGGAGGGGTACTGAGCAGTTCTTC. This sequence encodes CASSWRGTEQFF. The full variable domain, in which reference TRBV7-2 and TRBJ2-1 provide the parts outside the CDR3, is GAGVSQSPSNKVTEKGKDVELRCDPISGHTALYWYRQSLGQGLEFLIYFQGNSAPDKSGLPSDRFSAERTGGSVSTLTIQRTQQEDSAVYLCASSWRGTEQFFGPGTRLTVL.

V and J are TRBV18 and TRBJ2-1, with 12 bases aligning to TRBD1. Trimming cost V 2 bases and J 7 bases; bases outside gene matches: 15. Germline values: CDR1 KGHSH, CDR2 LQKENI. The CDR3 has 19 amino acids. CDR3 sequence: CASSPGGTGGVRPQNEQFF. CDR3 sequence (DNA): TGTGCCAGCTCACCAGGTGGGACAGGGGGCGTGCGTCCCCAAAATGAGCAGTTCTTC.

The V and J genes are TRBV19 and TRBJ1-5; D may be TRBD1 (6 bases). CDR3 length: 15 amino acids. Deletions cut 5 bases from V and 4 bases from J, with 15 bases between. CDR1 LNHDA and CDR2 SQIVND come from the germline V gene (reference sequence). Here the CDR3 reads CASSATGSSNQPQHF. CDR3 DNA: TGTGCCAGTAGTGCGACAGGATCTAGTAATCAGCCCCAGCATTTT.

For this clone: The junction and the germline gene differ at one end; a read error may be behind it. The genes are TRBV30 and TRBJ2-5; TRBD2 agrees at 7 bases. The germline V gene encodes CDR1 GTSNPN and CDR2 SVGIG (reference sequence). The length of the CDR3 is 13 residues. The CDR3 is CARSGTPQETQYF. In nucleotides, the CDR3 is TGTGCCCGGAGCGGGACTCCCCAAGAGACCCAGTACTTC.

The CDR3 DNA reads as TGTGCCAGCTCCGGTTCGGGAGTACGGGAGACCCAGTACTTC. This sequence encodes CASSGSGVRETQYF. The genes are TRBV21-1 and TRBJ2-5; the tabulated D call, TRBD2, remains unverified against the DNA. TRBV21-1 is a documented pseudogene. CDR3 size: 14 residues.

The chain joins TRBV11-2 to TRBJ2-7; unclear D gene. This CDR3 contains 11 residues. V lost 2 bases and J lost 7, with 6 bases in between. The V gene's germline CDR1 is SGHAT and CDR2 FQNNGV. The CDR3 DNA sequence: TGTGCCAGCAGCTTATTCGTTGAGCAGTACTTC. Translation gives CASSLFVEQYF.